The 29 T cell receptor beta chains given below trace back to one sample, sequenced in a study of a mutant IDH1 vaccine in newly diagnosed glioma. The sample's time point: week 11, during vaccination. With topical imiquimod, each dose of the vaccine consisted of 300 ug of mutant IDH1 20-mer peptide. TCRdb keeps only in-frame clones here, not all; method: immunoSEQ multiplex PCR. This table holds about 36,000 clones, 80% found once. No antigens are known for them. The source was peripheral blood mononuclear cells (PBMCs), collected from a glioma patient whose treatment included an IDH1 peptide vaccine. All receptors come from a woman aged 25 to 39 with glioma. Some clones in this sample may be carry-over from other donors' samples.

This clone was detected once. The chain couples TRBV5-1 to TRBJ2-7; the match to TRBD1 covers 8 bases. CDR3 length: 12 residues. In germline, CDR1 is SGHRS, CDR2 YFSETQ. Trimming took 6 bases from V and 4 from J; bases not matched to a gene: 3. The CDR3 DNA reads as TGCGCCAGCAAGGACAGGGCATACGAGCAGTACTTC. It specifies CASKDRAYEQYF.

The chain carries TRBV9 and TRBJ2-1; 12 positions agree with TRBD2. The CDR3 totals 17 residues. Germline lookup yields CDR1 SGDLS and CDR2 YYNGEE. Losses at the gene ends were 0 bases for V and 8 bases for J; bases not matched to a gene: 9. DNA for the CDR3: TGTGCCAGCAGCGTAGCTCCCCTAGCGGGAGGGATCGATGAGCAGTTCTTC. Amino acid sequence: CASSVAPLAGGIDEQFF.

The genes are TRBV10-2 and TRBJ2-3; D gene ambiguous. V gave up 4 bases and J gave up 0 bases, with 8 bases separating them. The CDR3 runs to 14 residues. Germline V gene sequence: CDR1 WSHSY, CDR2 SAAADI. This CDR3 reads CASSGIPSTDTQYF. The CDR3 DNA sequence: TGCGCCAGCAGTGGGATACCTAGCACAGATACGCAGTATTTT.

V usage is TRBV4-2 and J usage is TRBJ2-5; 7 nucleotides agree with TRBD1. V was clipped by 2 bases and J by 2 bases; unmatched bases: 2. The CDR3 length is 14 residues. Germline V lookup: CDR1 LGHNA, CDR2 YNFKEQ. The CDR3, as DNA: TGTGCCAGCAGCCAACCGGGACAGCAAGAGACCCAGTACTTC. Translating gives CASSQPGQQETQYF.

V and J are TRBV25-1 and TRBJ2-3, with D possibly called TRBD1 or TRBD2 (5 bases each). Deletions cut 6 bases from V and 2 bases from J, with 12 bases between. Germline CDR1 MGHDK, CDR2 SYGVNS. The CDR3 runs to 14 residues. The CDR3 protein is CASSAGRDTDTQYF. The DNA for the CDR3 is TGTGCCAGCAGCGCGGGCAGGGACACAGATACGCAGTATTTT. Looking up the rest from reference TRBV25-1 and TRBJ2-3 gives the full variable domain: EADIYQTPRYLVIGTGKKITLECSQTMGHDKMYWYQQDPGMELHLIHYSYGVNSTEKGDLSSESTVSRIRTEHFPLTLESARPSHTSQYLCASSAGRDTDTQYFGPGTRLTVL.

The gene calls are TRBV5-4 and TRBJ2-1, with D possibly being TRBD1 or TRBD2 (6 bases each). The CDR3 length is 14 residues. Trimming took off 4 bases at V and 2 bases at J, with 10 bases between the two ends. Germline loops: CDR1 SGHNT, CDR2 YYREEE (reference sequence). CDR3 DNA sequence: TGTGCCAGCAGCGTCCGGGGGCCCTACAATGAGCAGTTCTTC. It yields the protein CASSVRGPYNEQFF.

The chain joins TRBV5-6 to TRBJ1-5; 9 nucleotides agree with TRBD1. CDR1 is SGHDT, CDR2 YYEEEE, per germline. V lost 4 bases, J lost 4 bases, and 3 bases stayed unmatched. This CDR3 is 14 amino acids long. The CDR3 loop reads CASSHGQGNQPQHF. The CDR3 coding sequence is TGTGCCAGCAGCCACGGACAGGGGAATCAGCCCCAGCATTTT.

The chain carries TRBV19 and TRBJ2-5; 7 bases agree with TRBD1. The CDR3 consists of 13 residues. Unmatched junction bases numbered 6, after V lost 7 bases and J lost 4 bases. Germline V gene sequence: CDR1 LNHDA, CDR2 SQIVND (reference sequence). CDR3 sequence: CASNDRDGETQYF. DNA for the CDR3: TGTGCCAGTAATGACAGGGACGGAGAGACCCAGTACTTC.

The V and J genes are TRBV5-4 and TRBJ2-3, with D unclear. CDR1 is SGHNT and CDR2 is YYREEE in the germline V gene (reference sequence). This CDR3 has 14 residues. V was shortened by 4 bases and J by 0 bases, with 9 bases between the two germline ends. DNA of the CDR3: TGTGCCAGCAGCCCCAGCGCGAGCACAGATACGCAGTATTTT. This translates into CASSPSASTDTQYF. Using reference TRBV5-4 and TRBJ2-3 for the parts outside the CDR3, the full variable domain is ETGVTQSPTHLIKTRGQQVTLRCSSQSGHNTVSWYQQALGQGPQFIFQYYREEENGRGNFPPRFSGLQFPNYSSELNVNALELDDSALYLCASSPSASTDTQYFGPGTRLTVL.

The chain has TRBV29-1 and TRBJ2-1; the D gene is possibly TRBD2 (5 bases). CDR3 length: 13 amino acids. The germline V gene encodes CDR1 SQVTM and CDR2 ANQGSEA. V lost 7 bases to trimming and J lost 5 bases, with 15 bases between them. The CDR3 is CSARQGGHNEQFF. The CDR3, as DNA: TGCAGCGCCAGGCAAGGCGGGCACAATGAGCAGTTCTTC.

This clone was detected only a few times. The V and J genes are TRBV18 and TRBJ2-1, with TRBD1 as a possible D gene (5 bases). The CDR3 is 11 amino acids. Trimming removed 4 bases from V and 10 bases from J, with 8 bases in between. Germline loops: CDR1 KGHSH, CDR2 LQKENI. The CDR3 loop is CASSRGQEQFF. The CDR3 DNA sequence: TGTGCCAGCTCACGGGGCCAGGAGCAGTTCTTC. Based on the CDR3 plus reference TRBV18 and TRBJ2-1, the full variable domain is NAGVMQNPRHLVRRRGQEARLRCSPMKGHSHVYWYRQLPEEGLKFMVYLQKENIIDESGMPKERFSAEFPKEGPSILRIQQVVRGDSAAYFCASSRGQEQFFGPGTRLTVL.

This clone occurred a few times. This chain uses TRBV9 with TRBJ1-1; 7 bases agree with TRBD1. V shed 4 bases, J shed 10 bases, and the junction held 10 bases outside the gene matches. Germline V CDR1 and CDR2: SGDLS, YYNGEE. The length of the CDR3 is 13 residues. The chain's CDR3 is CASSIGGQGGAFF. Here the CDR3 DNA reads TGTGCCAGCAGCATCGGGGGGCAGGGGGGAGCTTTCTTT. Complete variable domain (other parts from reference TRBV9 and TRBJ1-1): DSGVTQTPKHLITATGQRVTLRCSPRSGDLSVYWYQQSLDQGLQFLIQYYNGEERAKGNILERFSAQQFPDLHSELNLSSLELGDSALYFCASSIGGQGGAFFGQGTRLTVV.

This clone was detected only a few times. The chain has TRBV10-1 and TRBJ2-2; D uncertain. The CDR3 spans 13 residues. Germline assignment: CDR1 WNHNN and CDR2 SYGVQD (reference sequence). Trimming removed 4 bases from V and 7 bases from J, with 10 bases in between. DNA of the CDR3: TGCGCCAGCAGTGGAGGTGTGGGCGGGGAGCTGTTTTTT. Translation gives CASSGGVGGELFF.

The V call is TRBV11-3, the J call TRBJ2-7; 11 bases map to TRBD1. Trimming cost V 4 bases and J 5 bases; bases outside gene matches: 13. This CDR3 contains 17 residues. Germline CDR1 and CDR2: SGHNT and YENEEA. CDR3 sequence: CASSSSGQGAYRDEQYF. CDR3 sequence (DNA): TGTGCCAGCAGCTCCTCAGGACAGGGGGCCTATCGGGACGAGCAGTACTTC.

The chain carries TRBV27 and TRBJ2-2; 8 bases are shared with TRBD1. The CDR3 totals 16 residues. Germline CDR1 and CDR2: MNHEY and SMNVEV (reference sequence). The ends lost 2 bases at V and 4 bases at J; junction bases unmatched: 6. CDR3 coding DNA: TGTGCCAGCAGTTTAAGGGACAGGTTATTCACCGGGGAGCTGTTTTTT. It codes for CASSLRDRLFTGELFF.

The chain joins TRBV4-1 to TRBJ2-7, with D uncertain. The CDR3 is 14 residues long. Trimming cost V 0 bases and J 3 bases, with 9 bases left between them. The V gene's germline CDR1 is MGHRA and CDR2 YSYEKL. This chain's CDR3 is CASSQDPGGYEQYF. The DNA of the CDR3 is TGCGCCAGCAGCCAAGATCCAGGCGGCTACGAGCAGTACTTC.

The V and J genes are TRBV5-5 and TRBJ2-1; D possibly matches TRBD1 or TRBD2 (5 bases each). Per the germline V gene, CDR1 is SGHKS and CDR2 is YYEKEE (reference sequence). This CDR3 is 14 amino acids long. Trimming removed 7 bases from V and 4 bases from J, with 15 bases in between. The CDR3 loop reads CASCREAAYNEQFF. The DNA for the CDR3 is TGTGCCAGCTGCAGGGAAGCGGCATACAATGAGCAGTTCTTC.

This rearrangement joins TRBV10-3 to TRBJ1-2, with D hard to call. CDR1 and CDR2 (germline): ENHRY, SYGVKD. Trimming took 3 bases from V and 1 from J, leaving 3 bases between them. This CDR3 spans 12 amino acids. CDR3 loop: CAISDVNYGYTF. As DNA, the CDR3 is TGTGCCATCAGTGACGTTAACTATGGCTACACCTTC.

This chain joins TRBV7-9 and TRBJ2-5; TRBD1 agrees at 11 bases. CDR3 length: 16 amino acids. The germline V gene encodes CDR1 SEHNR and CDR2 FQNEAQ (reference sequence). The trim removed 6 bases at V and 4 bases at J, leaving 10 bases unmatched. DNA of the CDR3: TGTGCCAGCAGTTTTAAGACCGGGACAGGGGGAGAGACCCAGTACTTC. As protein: CASSFKTGTGGETQYF. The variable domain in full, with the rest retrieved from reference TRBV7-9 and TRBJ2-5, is DTGVSQNPRHKITKRGQNVTFRCDPISEHNRLYWYRQTLGQGPEFLTYFQNEAQLEKSRLLSDRFSAERPKGSFSTLEIQRTEQGDSAMYLCASSFKTGTGGETQYFGPGTRLLVL.

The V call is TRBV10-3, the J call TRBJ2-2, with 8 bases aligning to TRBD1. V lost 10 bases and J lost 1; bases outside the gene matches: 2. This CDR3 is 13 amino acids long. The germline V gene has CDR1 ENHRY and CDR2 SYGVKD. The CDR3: CASGTGNTGELFF. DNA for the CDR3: TGTGCCAGCGGGACAGGGAACACCGGGGAGCTGTTTTTT.

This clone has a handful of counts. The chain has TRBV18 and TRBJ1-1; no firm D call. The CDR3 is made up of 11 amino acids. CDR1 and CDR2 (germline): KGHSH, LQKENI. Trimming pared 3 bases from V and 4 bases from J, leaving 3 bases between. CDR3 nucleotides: TGTGCCAGCTCACCGGGCACTGAAGCTTTCTTT. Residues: CASSPGTEAFF.

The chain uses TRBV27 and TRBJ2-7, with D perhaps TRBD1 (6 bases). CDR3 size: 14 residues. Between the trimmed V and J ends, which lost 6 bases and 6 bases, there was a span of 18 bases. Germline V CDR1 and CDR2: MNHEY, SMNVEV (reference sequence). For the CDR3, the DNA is TGTGCCAGCAGCTACGGGACAAAGAGATCCGAGCAGTACTTC. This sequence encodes CASSYGTKRSEQYF.

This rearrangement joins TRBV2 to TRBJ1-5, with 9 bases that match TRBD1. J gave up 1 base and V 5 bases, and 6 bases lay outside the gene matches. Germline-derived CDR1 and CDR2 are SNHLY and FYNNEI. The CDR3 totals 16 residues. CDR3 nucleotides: TGTGCCAGCAGTCGGGAGGGACAGGGAAGCAATCAGCCCCAGCATTTT. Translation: CASSREGQGSNQPQHF.

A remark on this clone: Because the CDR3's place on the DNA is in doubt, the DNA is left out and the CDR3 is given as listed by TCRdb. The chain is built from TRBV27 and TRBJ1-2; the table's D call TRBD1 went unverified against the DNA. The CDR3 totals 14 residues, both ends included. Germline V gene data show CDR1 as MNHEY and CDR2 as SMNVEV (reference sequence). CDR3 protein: CASSSSGQRYGYTF.

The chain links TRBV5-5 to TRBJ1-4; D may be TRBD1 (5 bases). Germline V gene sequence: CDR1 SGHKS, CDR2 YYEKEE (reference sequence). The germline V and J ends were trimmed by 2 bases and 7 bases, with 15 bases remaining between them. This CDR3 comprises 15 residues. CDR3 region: CASSFGDPRREKLFF. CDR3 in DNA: TGTGCCAGCAGCTTTGGGGACCCGAGGCGTGAAAAACTGTTTTTT.

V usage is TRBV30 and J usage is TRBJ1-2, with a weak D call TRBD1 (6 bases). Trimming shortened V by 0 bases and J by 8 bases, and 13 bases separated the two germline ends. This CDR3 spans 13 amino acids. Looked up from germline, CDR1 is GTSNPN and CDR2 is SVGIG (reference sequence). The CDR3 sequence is CAWSVEGGQGYTF. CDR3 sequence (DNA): TGTGCCTGGAGTGTGGAGGGGGGACAAGGCTACACCTTC.

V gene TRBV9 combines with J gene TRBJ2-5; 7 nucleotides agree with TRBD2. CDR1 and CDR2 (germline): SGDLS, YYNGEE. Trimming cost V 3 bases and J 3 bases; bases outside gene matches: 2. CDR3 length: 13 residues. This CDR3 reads CASSAGGKETQYF. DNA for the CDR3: TGTGCCAGCAGCGCGGGGGGAAAAGAGACCCAGTACTTC.

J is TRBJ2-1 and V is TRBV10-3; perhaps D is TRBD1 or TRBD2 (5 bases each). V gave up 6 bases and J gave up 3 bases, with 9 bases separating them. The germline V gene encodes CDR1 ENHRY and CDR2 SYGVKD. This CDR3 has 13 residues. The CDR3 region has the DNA TGTGCCATCAGCGGGACCTACTACAATGAGCAGTTCTTC. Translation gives CAISGTYYNEQFF.

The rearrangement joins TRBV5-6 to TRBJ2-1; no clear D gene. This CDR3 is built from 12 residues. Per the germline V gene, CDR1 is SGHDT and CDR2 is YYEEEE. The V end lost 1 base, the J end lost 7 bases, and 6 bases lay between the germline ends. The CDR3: CASSLNRNEQFF. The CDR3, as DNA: TGTGCCAGCAGCTTGAATAGGAATGAGCAGTTCTTC.